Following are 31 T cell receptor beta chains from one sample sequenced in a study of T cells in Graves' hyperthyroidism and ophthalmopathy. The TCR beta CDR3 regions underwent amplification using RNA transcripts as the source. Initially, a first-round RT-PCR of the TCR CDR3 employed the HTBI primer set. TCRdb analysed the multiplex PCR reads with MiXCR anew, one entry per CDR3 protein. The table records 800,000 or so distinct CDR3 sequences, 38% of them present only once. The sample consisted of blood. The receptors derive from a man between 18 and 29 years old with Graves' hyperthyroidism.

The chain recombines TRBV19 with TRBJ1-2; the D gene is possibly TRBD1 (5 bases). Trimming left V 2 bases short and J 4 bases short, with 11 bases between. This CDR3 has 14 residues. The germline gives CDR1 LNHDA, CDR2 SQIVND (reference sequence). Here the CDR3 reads CASSISGGFYGYTF. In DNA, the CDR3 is TGTGCCAGTAGTATATCTGGGGGATTCTATGGCTACACCTTC.

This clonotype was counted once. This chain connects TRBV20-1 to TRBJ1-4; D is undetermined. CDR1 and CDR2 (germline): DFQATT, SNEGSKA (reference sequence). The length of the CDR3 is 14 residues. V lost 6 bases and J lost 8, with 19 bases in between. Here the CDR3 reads CSAETERAREKLFF. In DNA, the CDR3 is TGCAGTGCAGAAACCGAGAGGGCTCGAGAAAAACTGTTTTTT.

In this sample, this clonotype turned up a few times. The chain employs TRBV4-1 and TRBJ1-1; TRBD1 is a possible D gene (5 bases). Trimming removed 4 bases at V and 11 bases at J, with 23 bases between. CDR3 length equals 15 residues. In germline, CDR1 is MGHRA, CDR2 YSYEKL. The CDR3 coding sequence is TGCGCCAGCAGCCCCGAGATCCTGACCGGGACCGAGGCTTTCTTT. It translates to CASSPEILTGTEAFF.

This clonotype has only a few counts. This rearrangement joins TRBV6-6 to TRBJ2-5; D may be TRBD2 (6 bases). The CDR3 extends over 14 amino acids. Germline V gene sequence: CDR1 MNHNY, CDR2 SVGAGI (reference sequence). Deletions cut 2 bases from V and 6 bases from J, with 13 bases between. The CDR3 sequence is CASSYLAAGKTQYF. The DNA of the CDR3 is TGTGCCAGCAGTTACCTAGCCGCGGGGAAGACCCAGTACTTC.

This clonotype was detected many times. This CDR3 is CASSSQGIGEKLFF. As DNA, the CDR3 is TGTGCCAGCAGCTCGCAGGGGATAGGTGAAAAACTGTTTTTT. The V and J genes are TRBV7-2 and TRBJ1-4; a weak D match, TRBD1 (6 bases). Per germline, CDR1 SGHTA and CDR2 FQGNSA. V lost 4 bases and J lost 7, with 13 bases in between. This CDR3 has 14 amino acids.

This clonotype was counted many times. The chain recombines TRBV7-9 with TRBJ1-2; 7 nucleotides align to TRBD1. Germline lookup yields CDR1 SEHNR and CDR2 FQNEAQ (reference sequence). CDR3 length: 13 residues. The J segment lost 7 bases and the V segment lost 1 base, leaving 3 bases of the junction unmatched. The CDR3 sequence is CASSLGTGTGYTF. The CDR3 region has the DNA TGTGCCAGCAGCTTAGGGACAGGAACTGGCTACACCTTC.

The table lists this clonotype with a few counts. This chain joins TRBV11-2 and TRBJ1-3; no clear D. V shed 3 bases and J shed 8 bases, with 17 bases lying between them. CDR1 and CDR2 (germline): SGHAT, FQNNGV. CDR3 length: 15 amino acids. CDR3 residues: CASSLWRRISDTIYF. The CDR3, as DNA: TGTGCCAGCAGCTTGTGGCGGCGGATTTCGGACACCATATATTTT.

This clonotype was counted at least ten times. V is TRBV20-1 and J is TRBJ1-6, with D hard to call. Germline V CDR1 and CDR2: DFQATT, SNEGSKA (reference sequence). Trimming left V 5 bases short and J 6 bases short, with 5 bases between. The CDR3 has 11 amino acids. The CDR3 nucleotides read TGCAGTGCTGGACTTAATTCACCCCTCCACTTT. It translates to CSAGLNSPLHF.

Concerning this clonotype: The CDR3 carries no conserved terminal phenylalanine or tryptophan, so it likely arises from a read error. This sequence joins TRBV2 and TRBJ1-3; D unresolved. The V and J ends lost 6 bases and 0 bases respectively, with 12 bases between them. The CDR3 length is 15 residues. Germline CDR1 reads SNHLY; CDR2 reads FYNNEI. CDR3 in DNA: TGTGCCAGCAGCTTAGGCGCGCTCTCTGGAAACACCATATATCTT. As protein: CASSLGALSGNTIYL.

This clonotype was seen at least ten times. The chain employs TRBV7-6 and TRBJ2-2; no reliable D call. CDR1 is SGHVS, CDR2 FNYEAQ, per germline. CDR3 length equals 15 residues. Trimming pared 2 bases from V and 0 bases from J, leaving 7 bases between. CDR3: CASSLPAANTGELFF. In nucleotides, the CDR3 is TGTGCCAGCAGCTTACCAGCCGCGAACACCGGGGAGCTGTTTTTT. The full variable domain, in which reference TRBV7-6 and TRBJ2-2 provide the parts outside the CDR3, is GAGVSQSPRYKVTKRGQDVALRCDPISGHVSLYWYRQALGQGPEFLTYFNYEAQQDKSGLPNDRFSAERPEGSISTLTIQRTEQRDSAMYRCASSLPAANTGELFFGEGSRLTVL.

CDR3 sequence reads: CASSQRTSGTYEQYF. The CDR3 DNA reads TGTGCCAGCAGCCAGCGGACTAGCGGAACCTACGAGCAGTACTTC. This chain links TRBV6-5 with TRBJ2-7, with 10 bases identical to TRBD2. The V gene's germline CDR1 is MNHEY and CDR2 SVGAGI. This CDR3 comprises 15 residues. J was trimmed by 2 bases and V by 6 bases; bases with no gene match: 7.

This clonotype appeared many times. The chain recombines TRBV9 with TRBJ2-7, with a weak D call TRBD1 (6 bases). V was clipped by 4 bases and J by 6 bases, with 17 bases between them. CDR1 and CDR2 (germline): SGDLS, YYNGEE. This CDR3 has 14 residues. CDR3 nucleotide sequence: TGTGCCAGCAGCCTTGGGCAGGGGCTCTCCGAGCAGTACTTC. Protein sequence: CASSLGQGLSEQYF.

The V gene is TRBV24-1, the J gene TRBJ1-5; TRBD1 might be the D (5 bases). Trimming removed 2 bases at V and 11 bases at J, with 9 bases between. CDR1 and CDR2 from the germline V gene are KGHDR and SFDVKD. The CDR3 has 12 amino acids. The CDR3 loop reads CATSDSREAQHF. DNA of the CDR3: TGTGCCACCAGTGATTCCAGGGAGGCCCAGCATTTT.

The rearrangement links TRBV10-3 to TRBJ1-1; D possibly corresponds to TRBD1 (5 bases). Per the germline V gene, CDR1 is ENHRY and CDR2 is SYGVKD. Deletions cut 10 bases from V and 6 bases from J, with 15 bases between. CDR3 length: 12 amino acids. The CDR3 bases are TGTGCCAGCGGTGGGGGGACCGCTGAAGCTTTCTTT. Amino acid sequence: CASGGGTAEAFF.

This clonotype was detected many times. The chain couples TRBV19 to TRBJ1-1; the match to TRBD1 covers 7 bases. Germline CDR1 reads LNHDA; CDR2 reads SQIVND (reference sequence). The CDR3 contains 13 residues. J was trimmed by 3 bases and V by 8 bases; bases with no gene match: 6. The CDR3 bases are TGTGCCAGTGCTGACAGGGCTGACACTGAAGCTTTCTTT. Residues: CASADRADTEAFF.

The CDR3 sequence is CATSSARRDSYEQYF. In DNA form, the CDR3 reads TGTGCCACCAGCAGTGCTAGACGCGATTCATACGAGCAGTACTTC. The V call is TRBV15, the J call TRBJ2-7; D is undetermined. The CDR3 totals 15 residues. The ends were cut back, 3 bases at V and 4 bases at J, with 16 bases in the middle. Per germline, CDR1 LNHNV and CDR2 YYDKDF (reference sequence). The variable domain in full, completed from reference TRBV15 and TRBJ2-7, reads DAMVIQNPRYQVTQFGKPVTLSCSQTLNHNVMYWYQQKSSQAPKLLFHYYDKDFNNEADTPDNFQSRRPNTSFCFLDIRSPGLGDTAMYLCATSSARRDSYEQYFGPGTRLTVT.

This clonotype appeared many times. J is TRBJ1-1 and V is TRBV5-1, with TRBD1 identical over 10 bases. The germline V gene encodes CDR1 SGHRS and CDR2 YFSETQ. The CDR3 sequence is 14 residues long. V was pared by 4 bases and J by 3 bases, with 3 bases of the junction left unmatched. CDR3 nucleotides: TGCGCCAGCAGCAGGGGACAGGGGCACACTGAAGCTTTCTTT. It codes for CASSRGQGHTEAFF.

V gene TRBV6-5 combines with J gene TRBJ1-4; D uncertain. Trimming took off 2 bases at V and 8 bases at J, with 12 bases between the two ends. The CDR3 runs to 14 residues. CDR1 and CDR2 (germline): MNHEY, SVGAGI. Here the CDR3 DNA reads TGTGCCAGCAGTTACAAACAAACAACCGAAAAACTGTTTTTT. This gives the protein CASSYKQTTEKLFF.

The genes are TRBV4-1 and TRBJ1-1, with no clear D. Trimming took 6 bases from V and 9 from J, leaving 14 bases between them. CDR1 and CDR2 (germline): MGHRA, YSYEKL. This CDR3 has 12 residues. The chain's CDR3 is CASSPPVGQAFF. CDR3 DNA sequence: TGCGCCAGCAGTCCCCCAGTCGGTCAAGCTTTCTTT.

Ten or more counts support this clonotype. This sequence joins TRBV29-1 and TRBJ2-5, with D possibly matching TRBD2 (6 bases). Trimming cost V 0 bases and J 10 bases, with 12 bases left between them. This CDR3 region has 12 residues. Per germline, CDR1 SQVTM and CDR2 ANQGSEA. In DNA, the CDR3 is TGCAGCGTTGAAGATGCGGGAAATGACCAGTACTTC. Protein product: CSVEDAGNDQYF. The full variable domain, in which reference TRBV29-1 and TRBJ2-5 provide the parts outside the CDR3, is SAVISQKPSRDICQRGTSLTIQCQVDSQVTMMFWYRQQPGQSLTLIATANQGSEATYESGFVIDKFPISRPNLTFSTLTVSNMSPEDSSIYLCSVEDAGNDQYFGPGTRLLVL.

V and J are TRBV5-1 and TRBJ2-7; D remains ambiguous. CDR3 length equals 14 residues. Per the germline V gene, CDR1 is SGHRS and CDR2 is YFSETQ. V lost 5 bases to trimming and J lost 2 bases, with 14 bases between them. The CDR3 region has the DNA TGCGCCAGCAGTCTTAGTTCCTCAACCTACGAGCAGTACTTC. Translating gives CASSLSSSTYEQYF.

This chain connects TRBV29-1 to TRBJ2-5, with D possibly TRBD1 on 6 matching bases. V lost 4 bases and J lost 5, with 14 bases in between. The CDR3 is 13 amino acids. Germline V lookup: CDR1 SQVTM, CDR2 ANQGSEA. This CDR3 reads CSVVVRGKETQYF. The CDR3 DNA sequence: TGCAGCGTTGTGGTCAGGGGAAAGGAGACCCAGTACTTC.

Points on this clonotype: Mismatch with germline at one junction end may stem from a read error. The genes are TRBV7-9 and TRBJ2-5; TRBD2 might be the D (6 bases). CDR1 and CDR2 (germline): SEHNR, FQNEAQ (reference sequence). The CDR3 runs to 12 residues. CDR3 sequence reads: CAGNGGRETQYF. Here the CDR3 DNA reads TGCGCCGGCAATGGGGGGAGGGAGACCCAGTACTTC. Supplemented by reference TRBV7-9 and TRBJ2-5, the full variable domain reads DTGVSQNPRHKITKRGQNVTFRCDPISEHNRLYWYRQTLGQGPEFLTYFQNEAQLEKSRLLSDRFSAERPKGSFSTLEIQRTEQGDSAMYLCAGNGGRETQYFGPGTRLLVL.

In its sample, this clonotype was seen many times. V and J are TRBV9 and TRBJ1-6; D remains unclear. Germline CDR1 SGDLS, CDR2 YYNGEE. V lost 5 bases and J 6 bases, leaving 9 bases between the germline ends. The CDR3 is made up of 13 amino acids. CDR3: CASSSTSNSPLHF. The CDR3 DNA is TGTGCCAGCAGTTCCACTTCTAATTCACCCCTCCACTTT.

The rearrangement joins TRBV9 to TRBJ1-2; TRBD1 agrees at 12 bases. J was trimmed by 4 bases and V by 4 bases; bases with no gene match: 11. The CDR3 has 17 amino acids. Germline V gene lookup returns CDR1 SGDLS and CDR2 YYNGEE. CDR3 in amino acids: CASSSSTPGQGAYGYTF. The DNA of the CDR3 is TGTGCCAGCAGCTCCTCTACACCGGGACAGGGGGCCTATGGCTACACCTTC.

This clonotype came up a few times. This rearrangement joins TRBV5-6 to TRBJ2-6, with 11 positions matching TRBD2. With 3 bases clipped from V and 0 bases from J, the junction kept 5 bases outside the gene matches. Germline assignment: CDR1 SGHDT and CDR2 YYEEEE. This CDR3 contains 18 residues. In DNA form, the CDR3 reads TGTGCCAGCAGCTATCGACTAGCGGGATACTCTGGGGCCAACGTCCTGACTTTC. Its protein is CASSYRLAGYSGANVLTF.

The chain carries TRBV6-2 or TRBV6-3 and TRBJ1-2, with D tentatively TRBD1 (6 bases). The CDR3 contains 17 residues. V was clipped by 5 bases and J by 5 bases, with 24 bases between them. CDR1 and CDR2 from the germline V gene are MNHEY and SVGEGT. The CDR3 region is CASSADPEGGRWYGYTF. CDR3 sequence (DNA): TGTGCCAGCAGTGCCGACCCGGAAGGGGGACGGTGGTATGGCTACACCTTC.

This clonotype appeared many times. The CDR3 DNA reads as TGTGCCACTCAGGAGGGGGCCGGGGAGCTGTTTTTT. This sequence encodes CATQEGAGELFF. The chain carries TRBV24-1 and TRBJ2-2; D tentatively fits TRBD1 or TRBD2 (6 bases each). The CDR3 has 12 amino acids. Per the germline V gene, CDR1 is KGHDR and CDR2 is SFDVKD. Trimming removed 10 bases from V and 6 bases from J, with 11 bases in between.

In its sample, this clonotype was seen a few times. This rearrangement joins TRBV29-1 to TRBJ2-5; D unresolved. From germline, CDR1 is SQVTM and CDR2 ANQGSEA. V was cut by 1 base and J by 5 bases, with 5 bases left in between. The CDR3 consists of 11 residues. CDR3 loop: CSVEVRETQYF. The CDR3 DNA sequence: TGCAGCGTTGAAGTTCGTGAGACCCAGTACTTC.

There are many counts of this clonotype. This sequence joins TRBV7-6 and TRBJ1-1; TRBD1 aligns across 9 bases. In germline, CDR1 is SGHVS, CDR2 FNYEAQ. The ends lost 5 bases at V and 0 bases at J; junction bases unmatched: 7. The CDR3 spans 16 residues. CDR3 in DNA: TGTGCCAGCAGCCTGGGGACAGGGAGAATGAACACTGAAGCTTTCTTT. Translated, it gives CASSLGTGRMNTEAFF.

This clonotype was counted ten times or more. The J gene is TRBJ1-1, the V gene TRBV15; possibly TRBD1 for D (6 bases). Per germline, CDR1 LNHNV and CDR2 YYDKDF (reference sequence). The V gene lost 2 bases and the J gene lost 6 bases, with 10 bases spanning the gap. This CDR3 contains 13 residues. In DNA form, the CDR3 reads TGTGCCACCAGCAGATTACAGGGCTCTGAAGCTTTCTTT. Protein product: CATSRLQGSEAFF.